This TCR beta chain was sequenced in a study of regulatory T cells in long-lasting Graves disease. Study at large: Persistence in Graves' disease denoted antithyroid drug use beyond 5 years alongside positive TSH receptor antibodies.

This clonotype turned up a few times. Its antigen is not identified. The sample's time point: persistent/refractory GD, antithyroid drugs over 5 years with positive TRAb. PBMC RNA was the source of the TCR library. Each of the patients was recruited from an endocrinology department situated in Xi'an, China. In building TCR beta libraries, iRepertoire HTBI primers were used together with Arm-PCR of CDR3 regions. One entry per CDR3 protein, called by TCRdb with MiXCR from the multiplex PCR reads. The data contain about 400,000 distinct CDR3 sequences, under 25% of them singletons. There are 13 residues in the CDR3. Trimming cost V 3 bases and J 4 bases; bases outside gene matches: 2. The germline CDR1 and CDR2 sequences are KGHSH and LQKENI. General study results and limits: There was favoring of TRBV28, TRBJ1-2 and TRBJ2-5 in persistent disease.

The sequencing used peripheral blood mononuclear cells (PBMCs), collected when the disease was refractory, from a patient treated with antithyroid drugs. The clonotype was recovered from a female donor with Graves disease. This sequence joins TRBV18 and TRBJ2-5; 7 bases map to TRBD2. The CDR3 loop is CASSPPGGETQYF. The CDR3, as DNA: TGTGCCAGCTCACCGCCGGGGGGAGAGACCCAGTACTTC.